Below, 18 T cell receptor beta chains from the same sample are listed, as sequenced in a study of cytomegalovirus exposure and HLA in healthy donors. Amplification used 60 Vbeta primers and 13 Jbeta primers. Repertoires were generated with immunoSEQ multiplex PCR, while TCRdb's copy carries only in-frame clones and drops some. The sample yields tens of thousands of clones, about 60% seen once. The sequenced material came from PBMCs. The source of these receptors is a man between 60 and 75 years old in good health and CMV-seropositive.

The chain recombines TRBV7-2 with TRBJ1-6; TRBD1 matches 10 bases. Per germline, CDR1 SGHTA and CDR2 FQGNSA. The CDR3 runs 15 residues. V gave up 5 bases and J gave up 9 bases; unmatched junction bases: 7. CDR3 sequence (DNA): TGTGCCAGCAGCCCCCAGGGACAGGGGATTTCACCCCTCCACTTT. It translates to CASSPQGQGISPLHF.

The V gene is TRBV18, the J gene TRBJ1-5; 7 bases agree with TRBD1. Germline V gene sequence: CDR1 KGHSH, CDR2 LQKENI. CDR3 length: 14 amino acids. V was pared by 2 bases and J by 3 bases, with 1 base of the junction left unmatched. As DNA, the CDR3 is TGTGCCAGCTCACCAGGGACAGACAATCAGCCCCAGCATTTT. It codes for CASSPGTDNQPQHF.

This clone was recorded once. The chain carries TRBV5-1 and TRBJ2-7; 7 bases match TRBD1. Germline-derived CDR1 and CDR2 are SGHRS and YFSETQ. CDR3 length: 13 amino acids. V dropped 2 bases and J dropped 4; count of bases not matched to a gene: 3. Here the CDR3 reads CASSFGQEYEQYF. The CDR3 nucleotides read TGCGCCAGCAGCTTTGGACAGGAATACGAGCAGTACTTC.

The chain employs TRBV5-1 and TRBJ1-4; D is undetermined. Germline values: CDR1 SGHRS, CDR2 YFSETQ. V lost 9 bases and J 11 bases, leaving 11 bases between the germline ends. The CDR3 runs to 10 residues. DNA for the CDR3: TGCGCCATTAACAGAGACAAACTGTTTTTT. Amino acid sequence: CAINRDKLFF.

The chain uses TRBV4-3 and TRBJ2-1, with 9 positions matching TRBD1. Germline CDR1 LGHNA, CDR2 YSLEER. The CDR3 has 15 amino acids. The V segment lost 4 bases and the J segment 16 bases; nucleotides outside the gene matches: 17. The CDR3 DNA is TGCGCCAGCAGCCCGGGACAGGGTATCCCCGGGGGTCGATTCTTC. It is translated as CASSPGQGIPGGRFF.

Only one count was recorded for this clone. This chain joins TRBV27 and TRBJ2-4; the D gene is possibly TRBD2 (5 bases). Trimming stripped 6 bases from V and 2 bases from J, with 11 bases between. The length of the CDR3 is 14 residues. Looked up from germline, CDR1 is MNHEY and CDR2 is SMNVEV (reference sequence). The CDR3 coding sequence is TGTGCCAGCAGGCCGGCGGGTACCAAAAACATTCAGTACTTC. This translates into CASRPAGTKNIQYF.

V usage is TRBV28 and J usage is TRBJ2-7; possibly TRBD1 for D (5 bases). CDR1 is MDHEN, CDR2 SYDVKM, per germline. This CDR3 spans 14 amino acids. Trimming took 3 bases from V and 0 from J, leaving 9 bases between them. CDR3 residues: CASSFAGNSYEQYF. CDR3 in DNA: TGTGCCAGCAGTTTTGCAGGGAACTCCTACGAGCAGTACTTC.

The J gene is TRBJ1-5, the V gene TRBV2; 9 bases map to TRBD1. V shed 6 bases and J 4 bases; nucleotides not matched to a gene: 1. The CDR3 consists of 13 residues. The germline gives CDR1 SNHLY, CDR2 FYNNEI. This CDR3 reads CASRGQGNQPQHF. In DNA, the CDR3 is TGTGCCAGCAGAGGACAGGGGAATCAGCCCCAGCATTTT.

The gene calls are TRBV6-6 and TRBJ1-5; D remains ambiguous. Germline V gives CDR1 MNHNY, CDR2 SVGAGI (reference sequence). Trimming took off 8 bases at V and 0 bases at J, with 5 bases between the two ends. CDR3 length: 12 residues. The CDR3 loop is CASAYSNQPQHF. The CDR3 coding sequence is TGTGCCAGCGCGTATAGCAATCAGCCCCAGCATTTT.

This clone was detected only a few times. Sequence at one end of the junction differs from germline and may be a read error. This chain uses TRBV6-1 with TRBJ1-1; D not certain. Germline V gene sequence: CDR1 MNHNS, CDR2 SASEGT. The CDR3 length is 13 residues. The CDR3 nucleotides read TGTGCCAGCAGTGTATCCGGGAGTACTGAATCTTTCTTT. Its protein product is CASSVSGSTESFF.

By frequency in the sample, this clone is large. The chain employs TRBV28 and TRBJ1-4, with D hard to call. The CDR3 contains 15 residues. Trimming pared 8 bases from V and 0 bases from J, leaving 13 bases between. Per germline, CDR1 MDHEN and CDR2 SYDVKM. CDR3 loop: CASARWRATNEKLFF. The CDR3 nucleotides are TGTGCCAGCGCAAGGTGGCGGGCAACTAATGAAAAACTGTTTTTT.

This chain uses TRBV5-1 with TRBJ2-2; 7 bases fit TRBD1. V trimming: 0 bases; J trimming: 4 bases; junction bases outside the gene matches: 9. This CDR3 region has 17 residues. CDR1 is SGHRS, CDR2 YFSETQ, per germline. The CDR3 nucleotides read TGCGCCAGCAGCTTGGGAGGGACAGCGAAGGGCACCGGGGAGCTGTTTTTT. Its translation is CASSLGGTAKGTGELFF.

The chain recombines TRBV2 with TRBJ2-7, with 15 bases that match TRBD2. The germline V gene encodes CDR1 SNHLY and CDR2 FYNNEI. V trimming: 6 bases; J trimming: 9 bases; junction bases outside the gene matches: 9. The CDR3 spans 15 residues. The CDR3 loop is CASRPRTSGREGQYF. CDR3 nucleotides: TGTGCCAGCAGACCACGGACTAGCGGGAGGGAGGGGCAGTACTTC.

The V and J genes are TRBV7-2 and TRBJ1-3, with D uncertain. The CDR3 has 16 residues. V lost 1 base to trimming and J lost 4 bases, with 14 bases between them. CDR1 and CDR2 (germline): SGHTA, FQGNSA. As DNA, the CDR3 is TGTGCCAGCAGCTTAGGGGGTGTAGGGAGGGGAAACACCATATATTTT. Its protein product is CASSLGGVGRGNTIYF. Full variable domain (rest looked up from reference TRBV7-2 and TRBJ1-3): GAGVSQSPSNKVTEKGKDVELRCDPISGHTALYWYRQSLGQGLEFLIYFQGNSAPDKSGLPSDRFSAERTGGSVSTLTIQRTQQEDSAVYLCASSLGGVGRGNTIYFGEGSWLTVV.

The rearrangement links TRBV28 to TRBJ2-7, with no clear D. This CDR3 is 14 amino acids long. CDR1 and CDR2 from the germline V gene are MDHEN and SYDVKM. The V and J ends lost 5 bases and 2 bases respectively, with 13 bases between them. The CDR3 nucleotides read TGTGCCAGCAGTGCCCGAGACAACGCCTACGAGCAGTACTTC. This gives the protein CASSARDNAYEQYF. The variable domain in full, with the rest retrieved from reference TRBV28 and TRBJ2-7, is DVKVTQSSRYLVKRTGEKVFLECVQDMDHENMFWYRQDPGLGLRLIYFSYDVKMKEKGDIPEGYSVSREKKERFSLILESASTNQTSMYLCASSARDNAYEQYFGPGTRLTVT.

The V call is TRBV6-1, the J call TRBJ2-7; TRBD2 aligns across 7 bases. Trimming removed 7 bases from V and 0 bases from J; junction bases left unmatched: 9. Looked up from germline, CDR1 is MNHNS and CDR2 is SASEGT. The CDR3 contains 15 residues. The DNA of the CDR3 is TGTGCCAGCATGAACCATGGCGGGAGCTCCTACGAGCAGTACTTC. Translating it yields CASMNHGGSSYEQYF.

This chain uses TRBV10-3 with TRBJ2-1, with D perhaps TRBD1 (5 bases). Trimming removed 0 bases from V and 5 bases from J, with 11 bases in between. The CDR3 extends over 15 amino acids. The V gene's germline CDR1 is ENHRY and CDR2 SYGVKD. DNA of the CDR3: TGTGCCATCAGTGAGTCGGGGCACCAAAACAATGAGCAGTTCTTC. Translation: CAISESGHQNNEQFF.

The V gene is TRBV11-1, the J gene TRBJ1-4, with 12 bases lining up with TRBD1. There are 17 residues in the CDR3. Losses at the gene ends were 7 bases for V and 8 bases for J; bases not matched to a gene: 14. Germline V gene lookup returns CDR1 SGHAT and CDR2 FQDESV (reference sequence). CDR3 sequence (DNA): TGTGCCAGCACCCCCGGGACAGGGGGCGGAATTTACGAAAAACTGTTTTTT. Translating gives CASTPGTGGGIYEKLFF. Together with reference TRBV11-1 and TRBJ1-4, the CDR3 gives the full variable domain: EAEVAQSPRYKITEKSQAVAFWCDPISGHATLYWYRQILGQGPELLVQFQDESVVDDSQLPKDRFSAERLKGVDSTLKIQPAELGDSAMYLCASTPGTGGGIYEKLFFGSGTQLSVL.